This TCR beta chain was recovered during a study of cytomegalovirus exposure and HLA in healthy donors. Across the whole study: The same platform used for the 666 first-cohort repertoires was also used for the 95 to 150 validation repertoires, as a later analysis reported.

Trimming at V came to 1 base and at J to 2 bases, leaving 3 bases not matched to a gene. CDR3 size: 16 residues. CDR1 is WNHNN, CDR2 SYGVQD, per germline (reference sequence). About this clone itself: The antigen is undetermined.

The data were produced by immunoSEQ multiplex PCR, yet TCRdb's version contains in-frame clones alone and is incomplete. Seen here are more than 60,000 clones, roughly 95% observed once, and the top ten hold more than 3.5%. Findings and limits, study-wide: Cytomegalovirus-associated status was assigned to about 180 TCR beta chains.

The sequence came from a woman aged 18-30 years in good health and CMV-seropositive. Sequenced sample: PBMCs. The chain combines TRBV10-1 with TRBJ2-1; 9 nucleotides align to TRBD2. CDR3 DNA: TGCGCCAGCAGTGAGTATAGCGGGAGTACCTACAATGAGCAGTTCTTC. The encoded protein is CASSEYSGSTYNEQFF.